A selection of T cell receptor beta chains follows, all from one sample in a study of blood T cell repertoires in COVID-19. The method was immunoSEQ multiplex PCR; TCRdb's version includes in-frame clones alone and lacks a portion of them. The table includes about 210,000 clones, 80% detected once. Sequencing used peripheral blood. Source of these receptors: a human donor in a cohort sampled during active COVID-19. The CDR3 runs from the conserved cysteine through the conserved F or W. Each record gives: CDR3 length, D gene, V gene, J gene, CDR3 DNA, CDR3 protein. D genes are given only for firm matches.

16	-	TRBV4-2	TRBJ2-7	TGTGCCAGCAGCCAAGATAGAAGGGCCTCTACGGGGGAGCAGTACTTC	CASSQDRRASTGEQYF
14	TRBD1	TRBV6-2/TRBV6-3	TRBJ2-5	TGTGCCAGCAGCCAGGGACAGGGGATGGAGACCCAGTACTTC	CASSQGQGMETQYF
14	TRBD1	TRBV7-2	TRBJ1-3	TGTGCCAGCAGCGATGGGACAGGAGGAAACACCATATATTTT	CASSDGTGGNTIYF
13	TRBD2	TRBV19	TRBJ2-3	TGTGCCACTAAGGGGACTATCACAGATACGCAGTATTTT	CATKGTITDTQYF
11	-	TRBV20-1	TRBJ1-2	TGCAGTGCAGCCCAGGGAAATGGCTACACCTTC	CSAAQGNGYTF
15	TRBD2	TRBV5-1	TRBJ2-2	TGCGCCAGCAGCTTGGGACTAGCGGGGAACGGGGAGCTGTTTTTT	CASSLGLAGNGELFF
13	TRBD1	TRBV9	TRBJ2-1	TGTGCCAGCAGCGACAGGGGGCGGAATGAGCAGTTCTTC	CASSDRGRNEQFF
15	-	TRBV3-1/TRBV3-2	TRBJ2-2	TGTGCCAGCAGCCGTCTGGCCCAGCGGGCCGGGGAGCTGTTTTTT	CASSRLAQRAGELFF
14	-	TRBV7-2	TRBJ1-3	TGTGCCAGCAGCCCAGGGATGTTTGGAAACACCATATATTTT	CASSPGMFGNTIYF
13	TRBD1	TRBV6-5	TRBJ1-1	TGTGCCAGCACCATTATAGGGGGCTCTGAAGCTTTCTTT	CASTIIGGSEAFF
15	TRBD2	TRBV5-5	TRBJ2-3	TGTGCCAGCAGCCATATTAGCGGGGGGATAGATACGCAGTATTTT	CASSHISGGIDTQYF
15	-	TRBV6-2/TRBV6-3	TRBJ1-2	TGTGCCAGCAGTTACTCGGGCTTGAGGGTGGATGGCTACACCTTC	CASSYSGLRVDGYTF